What follows is one TCR beta chain and its context. The source of the sample is a study of blood T cell repertoires in COVID-19. Overall study: Sites in the United States, Italy and Spain provided acute and convalescent COVID-19 samples. PBMCs, B-cell-depleted T cells, or T cells provided the cDNA or gDNA that made up the material.

Authors' methods: Counts of nucleated cells, estimated from reference gene primer amplification, were obtained. TCRdb's copy holds only in-frame clones and misses some; the assay was immunoSEQ multiplex PCR. V, J and clone size reflect that table, while D and trimming were determined from the DNA. The sample carries roughly 120,000 clones, 88% recorded once. V was pared by 6 bases and J by 2 bases, with 5 bases of the junction left unmatched. The germline V gene has CDR1 SNHLY and CDR2 FYNNEI. The CDR3 is made up of 15 amino acids. This chain joins TRBV2 and TRBJ2-3, with 10 bases matching TRBD1. The sample consisted of peripheral blood. The receptor was isolated from a woman in her forties or fifties with acute or convalescent COVID-19. The CDR3 protein is CASRGTGDYTDTQYF. The CDR3 DNA sequence: TGTGCCAGCAGGGGGACAGGGGACTACACAGATACGCAGTATTTT.